Listed below are T cell receptor beta chains from one sample, sequenced in a study of OX40 agonist ivuxolimab in advanced cancers. Libraries were prepared by immunoSEQ multiplex PCR; TCRdb keeps only in-frame clonotypes and omits some of them. This repertoire shows 85,000 to 100,000 clones, about 90% found once; its top ten account for roughly 4.9%. The sample in question was CD4+ or CD8+ T cells sorted from blood, obtained in a trial of the OX40 agonist ivuxolimab. The receptors come from an adult with an advanced solid tumor such as melanoma, head and neck, liver or kidney cancer. CDR3s include the opening cysteine and the closing phenylalanine or tryptophan. A D gene is named only where the DNA matches it firmly. Clone size is stated in some rows and not others, as once, few, many or a class when expanded.

TRBJ2-1,12,.,.,TRBV4-2,TGTGCCAGCAGCTTCCGGGACGGAGAGCAGTTCTTC,CASSFRDGEQFF
TRBJ1-3,11,.,.,TRBV28,TGTGCCAGCAGTAATGCGAACACCATATATTTT,CASSNANTIYF
TRBJ1-3,16,few,.,TRBV28,TGTGCCAGCAGTTTAAGCGGACAGATCTCTGGAAACACCATATATTTT,CASSLSGQISGNTIYF
TRBJ2-7,13,.,.,TRBV7-9,TGTGCCAGCAGCCACAGGGTCCCCTACGAGCAGTACTTC,CASSHRVPYEQYF
TRBJ1-1,15,.,.,TRBV30,TGTGCCTGGAGTGTTGGAAGGGTAGGGAACACTGAAGCTTTCTTT,CAWSVGRVGNTEAFF
TRBJ2-2,17,.,.,TRBV19,TGTGCCAGTAGTCTCGACAGGGAACAGCGGGTAACCGGGGAGCTGTTTTTT,CASSLDREQRVTGELFF
TRBJ2-5,18,once,TRBD2,TRBV28,TGTGCCAGCAGAGAGTTTAAGTGGGGACTAGCGGACCAAGAGACCCAGTACTTC,CASREFKWGLADQETQYF
TRBJ2-1,16,.,TRBD1,TRBV28,TGTGCCAGCACTCCAACACAAGGGACAGCATACAATGAGCAGTTCTTC,CASTPTQGTAYNEQFF
TRBJ2-1,15,.,.,TRBV9,TGTGCCAGCAGCGCCGGGAGCCTTGGATACAATGAGCAGTTCTTC,CASSAGSLGYNEQFF
TRBJ1-4,20,once,.,TRBV9,TGTGCCAGCAGCGTTTCGCAAACGAACCCTAGCTGGGGTGGTAATGAAAAACTGTTTTTT,CASSVSQTNPSWGGNEKLFF
TRBJ2-1,13,.,.,TRBV30,TGTGCCTGGAGTGTACTAGCAGACAATGAGCAGTTCTTC,CAWSVLADNEQFF
TRBJ2-3,16,.,.,TRBV7-9,TGTGCCAGCAGCTTAGTGGGGGACTTCGGCACAGATACGCAGTATTTT,CASSLVGDFGTDTQYF
TRBJ1-1,12,once,.,TRBV28,TGTGCCAGCAGTTCGGGGGTCACTGAAGCTTTCTTT,CASSSGVTEAFF
TRBJ1-3,15,.,TRBD1,TRBV19,TGTGCCAGTAGTATCCGGACAGGGTTTGGAAACACCATATATTTT,CASSIRTGFGNTIYF
TRBJ2-1,11,.,.,TRBV5-1,TGCGCCACCAAGGGTAACAATGAGCAGTTCTTC,CATKGNNEQFF
TRBJ1-2,13,.,.,TRBV6-5,TGTGCCAGCAGTTCCGGGCTTGGCTATGGCTACACCTTC,CASSSGLGYGYTF
TRBJ2-7,14,.,TRBD1,TRBV7-6,TGTGCCAGCAGCCCCGGGGACAGGGTGACCGAGCAGTACTTC,CASSPGDRVTEQYF
TRBJ1-2,15,few,TRBD1,TRBV28,TGTGCCAGCAGTTTAGGAGGGGGCGCTTTCTATGGCTACACCTTC,CASSLGGGAFYGYTF
TRBJ1-1,13,.,.,TRBV29-1,TGCAGCGTTGTGAGGGACCCGAACACTGAAGCTTTCTTT,CSVVRDPNTEAFF
TRBJ1-1,13,.,.,TRBV18,TGTGCCAGCTCAATCATGACGAACACTGAAGCTTTCTTT,CASSIMTNTEAFF
TRBJ1-2,14,.,.,TRBV27,TGTGCCAGCAGCCCCTTCCCGGCTAACTATGGCTACACCTTC,CASSPFPANYGYTF
TRBJ2-5,14,.,TRBD2,TRBV5-1,TGCGCCAGCAGCCTTGGACTAGCGCAAGAGACCCAGTACTTC,CASSLGLAQETQYF
TRBJ1-1,14,.,.,TRBV6-6,TGTGCCAGCAGTTATCAGGTTTTAAACACTGAAGCTTTCTTT,CASSYQVLNTEAFF
TRBJ2-4,13,.,.,TRBV27,TGTGCCAGCAGTTTAGTAGGGAAAAACATTCAGTACTTC,CASSLVGKNIQYF
TRBJ2-1,16,.,.,TRBV19,TGTGCCAGTAGTGGGAGGGCATCAGGGGCAGGCAATGAGCAGTTCTTC,CASSGRASGAGNEQFF
TRBJ2-5,14,.,.,TRBV28,TGTGCCAGCAGTTCCCACCATGACCTAAGGTCCCAGTACTTC,CASSSHHDLRSQYF
TRBJ2-3,15,.,TRBD2,TRBV11-3,TGTGCCAGCAGCCCTCTGGCGGGAGACTCAGATACGCAGTATTTT,CASSPLAGDSDTQYF
TRBJ1-5,13,.,.,TRBV6-6,TGTGCCAGCACCCCGGAAGGGCCCCAGCCCCAGCATTTT,CASTPEGPQPQHF
TRBJ2-7,16,once,TRBD2,TRBV4-1,TGCGCCAGCAGCACCCAACTAGCGGGAGCTTCTTACGAGCAGTACTTC,CASSTQLAGASYEQYF
TRBJ2-7,17,.,TRBD2,TRBV7-3,TGTGCCAGCAGCTTATCAGGACTAGCGGGGGCATACTACGAGCAGTACTTC,CASSLSGLAGAYYEQYF
TRBJ2-1,17,.,TRBD2,TRBV9,TGTGCCAGCAGCGTAGCTCTAGCGGGGAGCTCCTACAATGAGCAGTTCTTC,CASSVALAGSSYNEQFF
TRBJ2-2,14,.,.,TRBV6-1,TGTGCCAGCAGTGAACCGACTAGTCCCGGGGAGCTGTTTTTT,CASSEPTSPGELFF
TRBJ2-5,13,.,.,TRBV7-6,TGTGCCAGCAGCTTAAATCCGGGGGAGACCCAGTACTTC,CASSLNPGETQYF
TRBJ1-1,13,.,.,TRBV21-1,TGTGCCAGCACCGCGGACAGGGGGCGGAAAGCTTTCTTT,CASTADRGRKAFF
TRBJ2-1,13,.,.,TRBV5-4,TGTGCCAGCAGCCCCTCTAGATACAATGAGCAGTTCTTC,CASSPSRYNEQFF
TRBJ1-2,14,once,.,TRBV27,TGTGCCAGCAGTACGGGACTGAAAAACTATGGCTACACCTTC,CASSTGLKNYGYTF
TRBJ1-3,16,.,.,TRBV15,TGTGCCACCAGCAGAGATAGGAGGGCTTCGGGAAACACCATATATTTT,CATSRDRRASGNTIYF
TRBJ2-1,17,.,TRBD2,TRBV11-2,TGTGCCAGCAGCACCAACCCCATTGCACTAGCGGGAGGGCCGAAGTTCTTC,CASSTNPIALAGGPKFF
TRBJ1-1,15,.,.,TRBV9,TGTGCCAGCAGCGTAGGGTTGCGAATGAACACTGAAGCTTTCTTT,CASSVGLRMNTEAFF
TRBJ2-5,13,.,TRBD1,TRBV11-3,TGTGCCAGCAGCTTCACAGGGGTGGAGACCCAGTACTTC,CASSFTGVETQYF
TRBJ2-5,14,.,TRBD1,TRBV9,TGTGCCAGCAGTGAGGGGGCCACTCAAGAGACCCAGTACTTC,CASSEGATQETQYF
TRBJ2-3,15,.,.,TRBV4-3,TGCGCCAGCAGCCAAGATCTGAGGGGATGGAATACGCAGTATTTT,CASSQDLRGWNTQYF
TRBJ1-1,15,.,.,TRBV11-2,TGTGCCAGCAGCTTCTCCGGGACACTGAACACTGAAGCTTTCTTT,CASSFSGTLNTEAFF
TRBJ2-2,13,.,.,TRBV2,TGTGCCAGCAGTGAAGGTCTCACCGGGGAGCTGTTTTTT,CASSEGLTGELFF
TRBJ2-5,16,once,TRBD2,TRBV28,TGTGCCAGCAGTCCGTGGACTAGCGGGAGTCTTGAGACCCAGTACTTC,CASSPWTSGSLETQYF
TRBJ2-7,15,.,.,TRBV7-9,TGTGCCAGCAGCTTAGTGGGGGGAGCGATTGACGAGCAGTACTTC,CASSLVGGAIDEQYF
TRBJ1-1,15,.,.,TRBV5-1,TGCGCCAGCAACTTGGGTGGGGGGCCGAACACTGAAGCTTTCTTT,CASNLGGGPNTEAFF
TRBJ1-4,15,once,.,TRBV28,TGTGCCAGCAGTTTAGGGGGGACAACTAATGAAAAACTGTTTTTT,CASSLGGTTNEKLFF
TRBJ1-3,14,.,.,TRBV11-3,TGTGCCAGCACTGGCAGTTACTCTGGAAACACCATATATTTT,CASTGSYSGNTIYF
TRBJ2-2,14,.,TRBD1,TRBV10-3,TGTGCCATCAAGGGGACAGCGAACACCGGGGAGCTGTTTTTT,CAIKGTANTGELFF
TRBJ1-5,15,once,.,TRBV4-2,TGTGCCAGCAGCCCCAGGGGATTGGGTAATCAGCCCCAGCATTTT,CASSPRGLGNQPQHF
TRBJ2-3,15,.,.,TRBV27,TGTGCCAGCGGCGCACGACGGGACAACACAGATACGCAGTATTTT,CASGARRDNTDTQYF
TRBJ1-3,14,.,.,TRBV7-9,TGTGCCAGCAGCCCGGCGGGTACTGGAAACACCATATATTTT,CASSPAGTGNTIYF
TRBJ2-3,13,few,.,TRBV19,TGTGCCAGTAGTCCGGGCAACACAGATACGCAGTATTTT,CASSPGNTDTQYF
TRBJ2-3,18,.,.,TRBV7-2,TGTGCCAGCAGCTTAGCGCCCCCGGGGTGGAAGAGCACAGATACGCAGTATTTT,CASSLAPPGWKSTDTQYF
TRBJ2-1,17,.,TRBD2,TRBV12-5,TGTGCTAGTGGTTCCGGGACTAGCGGGAGTTTCTACAATGAGCAGTTCTTC,CASGSGTSGSFYNEQFF
TRBJ2-5,15,.,TRBD1,TRBV4-1,TGCGCCAGCAGCCAAGTGCCGGACAGGGAAGAGACCCAGTACTTC,CASSQVPDREETQYF
TRBJ2-7,14,.,TRBD1,TRBV28,TGTGCCAGCAGTTTCCCAGGCAGGGGGCGCGAGCAGTACTTC,CASSFPGRGREQYF
TRBJ2-5,14,.,TRBD2,TRBV7-8,TGTGCCAGCAGCTTACGAGCGGGGCAAGAGACCCAGTACTTC,CASSLRAGQETQYF
TRBJ2-3,12,.,.,TRBV30,TGTGCCTGGAGTGTTCCCACAGATACGCAGTATTTT,CAWSVPTDTQYF